A selection of T cell receptor beta chains follows, all from one sample in a study of radiotherapy plus CTLA-4 blockade in lung cancer. Assay: immunoSEQ multiplex PCR; the TCRdb copy retains only in-frame clones and omits some. The table includes some 110,000 clones, approximately 77% detected once. This material consisted of peripheral blood, taken from a patient treated with radiotherapy plus ipilimumab. The receptor set was obtained from a human donor with non-small cell lung cancer that progressed on radiotherapy plus ipilimumab. Some clones in this sample may be carry-over from other donors' samples. CDR3s include the opening cysteine and the closing phenylalanine or tryptophan. A D gene is named only where the DNA matches it firmly. Only some rows state a clone size, as once, few, many or a class for expanded clones.

CDR3: CASSPVEGMSTEAFF
DNA: TGTGCCAGCAGCCCCGTGGAGGGGATGAGCACTGAAGCTTTCTTT
J: TRBJ1-1
V: TRBV7-2
D: NA
size: NA
length: 15

CDR3: CASSRDRVDTEAFF
DNA: TGTGCCAGCTCACGGGACAGGGTGGACACTGAAGCTTTCTTT
J: TRBJ1-1
V: TRBV18
D: TRBD1
size: NA
length: 14

CDR3: CASRRTPPTPSSYEQYF
DNA: TGCGCCAGCAGACGTACTCCTCCGACTCCGTCCTCCTACGAGCAGTACTTC
J: TRBJ2-7
V: TRBV23-1
D: NA
size: NA
length: 17

CDR3: CASSLSEGPGDQFF
DNA: TGTGCCAGCAGCTTATCCGAGGGGCCAGGGGATCAGTTCTTC
J: TRBJ2-1
V: TRBV7-9
D: NA
size: NA
length: 14

CDR3: CASSQDLAGGERDTQYF
DNA: TGCGCCAGCAGCCAAGATCTAGCGGGGGGGGAACGTGATACGCAGTATTTT
J: TRBJ2-3
V: TRBV4-3
D: TRBD2
size: NA
length: 17

CDR3: CASSLTDTQYF
DNA: TGTGCCAGCAGCTTGACAGATACGCAGTATTTT
J: TRBJ2-3
V: TRBV5-4
D: NA
size: NA
length: 11

CDR3: CASSLDMNNQPQHF
DNA: TGTGCCAGCAGCTTAGACATGAACAATCAGCCCCAGCATTTT
J: TRBJ1-5
V: TRBV5-4
D: NA
size: NA
length: 14

CDR3: CASSEGGTVYGYTF
DNA: TGTGCCAGCAGTGAAGGGGGAACCGTCTATGGCTACACCTTC
J: TRBJ1-2
V: TRBV6-1
D: NA
size: NA
length: 14

CDR3: CASSLPGEGTEAFF
DNA: TGTGCCAGCAGCTTGCCAGGGGAAGGTACTGAAGCTTTCTTT
J: TRBJ1-1
V: TRBV7-9
D: NA
size: NA
length: 14

CDR3: CASSLGQAGNTIYF
DNA: TGTGCCAGCAGCTTGGGTCAGGCAGGAAACACCATATATTTT
J: TRBJ1-3
V: TRBV5-4
D: NA
size: NA
length: 14

CDR3: CASSLERDRSEQYF
DNA: TGCGCCAGCAGCCTGGAGAGAGACCGGAGCGAGCAGTACTTC
J: TRBJ2-7
V: TRBV4-3
D: NA
size: NA
length: 14

CDR3: CASSLTGGLNEKLFF
DNA: TGTGCCAGCAGTCTAACAGGGGGCTTGAATGAAAAACTGTTTTTT
J: TRBJ1-4
V: TRBV6-5
D: TRBD1
size: NA
length: 15

CDR3: CASSQERSMNTEAFF
DNA: TGCGCCAGCAGCCAAGAAAGGTCGATGAACACTGAAGCTTTCTTT
J: TRBJ1-1
V: TRBV4-3
D: NA
size: NA
length: 15

CDR3: CASSSGQGVKETQYF
DNA: TGTGCCAGCAGCTCGGGACAGGGGGTGAAGGAGACCCAGTACTTC
J: TRBJ2-5
V: TRBV5-4
D: TRBD1
size: NA
length: 15

CDR3: CSVDEAGGENYGYTF
DNA: TGCAGCGTTGATGAGGCAGGGGGCGAAAACTATGGCTACACCTTC
J: TRBJ1-2
V: TRBV29-1
D: TRBD1
size: NA
length: 15

CDR3: CASSRQGGSYNEQFF
DNA: TGTGCCAGCAGTCGACAGGGGGGTTCCTACAATGAGCAGTTCTTC
J: TRBJ2-1
V: TRBV2
D: TRBD1
size: NA
length: 15

CDR3: CASSEIYLDSSYGYTF
DNA: TGTGCCAGCAGTGAAATTTATCTGGACAGTAGCTATGGCTACACCTTC
J: TRBJ1-2
V: TRBV6-1
D: NA
size: NA
length: 16

CDR3: CASSFGRPGQYNGYTF
DNA: TGTGCCAGCAGCTTTGGGAGACCGGGACAGTATAATGGCTACACCTTC
J: TRBJ1-2
V: TRBV7-3
D: TRBD1
size: NA
length: 16

CDR3: CASSNPGTGGSQPQHF
DNA: TGTGCCAGTAGCAATCCCGGGACAGGGGGCAGTCAGCCCCAGCATTTT
J: TRBJ1-5
V: TRBV19
D: TRBD1
size: NA
length: 16

CDR3: CASSPDRVGEQYF
DNA: TGTGCCAGCAGCCCCGACAGGGTTGGAGAGCAGTACTTC
J: TRBJ2-7
V: TRBV7-2
D: TRBD1
size: once
length: 13